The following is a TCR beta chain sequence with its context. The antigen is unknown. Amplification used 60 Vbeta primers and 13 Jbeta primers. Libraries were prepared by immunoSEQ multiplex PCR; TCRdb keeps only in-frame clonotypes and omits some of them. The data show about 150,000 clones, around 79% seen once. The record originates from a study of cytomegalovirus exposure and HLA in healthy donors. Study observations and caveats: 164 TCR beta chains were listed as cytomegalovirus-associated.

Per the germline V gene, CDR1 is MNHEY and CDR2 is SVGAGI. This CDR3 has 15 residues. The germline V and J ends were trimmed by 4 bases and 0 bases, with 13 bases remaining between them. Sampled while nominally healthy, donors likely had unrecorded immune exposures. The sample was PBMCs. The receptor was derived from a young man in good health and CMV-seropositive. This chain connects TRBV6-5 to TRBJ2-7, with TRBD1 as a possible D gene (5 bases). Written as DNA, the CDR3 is TGTGCCAGCAGTTCGACAGATTTCAGCTCCTACGAGCAGTACTTC. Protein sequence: CASSSTDFSSYEQYF.